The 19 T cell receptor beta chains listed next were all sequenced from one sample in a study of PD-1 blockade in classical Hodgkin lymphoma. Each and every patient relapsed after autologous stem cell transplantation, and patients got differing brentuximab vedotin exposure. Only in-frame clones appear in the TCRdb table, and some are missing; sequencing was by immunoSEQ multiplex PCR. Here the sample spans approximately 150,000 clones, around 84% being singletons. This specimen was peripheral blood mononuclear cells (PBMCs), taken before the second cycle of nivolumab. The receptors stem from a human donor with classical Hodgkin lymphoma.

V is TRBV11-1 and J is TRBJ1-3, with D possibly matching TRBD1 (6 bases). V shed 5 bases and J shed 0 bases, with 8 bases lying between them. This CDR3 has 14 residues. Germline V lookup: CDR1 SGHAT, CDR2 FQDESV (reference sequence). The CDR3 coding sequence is TGTGCCAGCAGCAGCAGGGGCTCTGGAAACACCATATATTTT. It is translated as CASSSRGSGNTIYF.

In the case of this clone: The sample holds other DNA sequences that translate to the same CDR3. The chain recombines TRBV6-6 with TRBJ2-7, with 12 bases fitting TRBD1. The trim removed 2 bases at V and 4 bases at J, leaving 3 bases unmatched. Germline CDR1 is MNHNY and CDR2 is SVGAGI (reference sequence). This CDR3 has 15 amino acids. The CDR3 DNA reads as TGTGCCAGCAGTTACCCGGGACAGGGGGCTTACGAGCAGTACTTC. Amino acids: CASSYPGQGAYEQYF.

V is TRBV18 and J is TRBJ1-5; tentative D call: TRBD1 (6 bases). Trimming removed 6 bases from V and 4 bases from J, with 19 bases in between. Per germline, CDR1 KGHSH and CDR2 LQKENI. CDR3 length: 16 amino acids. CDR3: CASSPYGGGLNQPQHF. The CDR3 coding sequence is TGTGCCAGCTCGCCCTACGGAGGGGGACTGAATCAGCCCCAGCATTTT.

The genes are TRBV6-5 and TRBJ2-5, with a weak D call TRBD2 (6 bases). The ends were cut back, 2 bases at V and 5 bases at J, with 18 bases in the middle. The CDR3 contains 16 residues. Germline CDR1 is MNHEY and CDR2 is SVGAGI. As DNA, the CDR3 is TGTGCCAGCAGTTACGGGTTCGGGGAGGTGGTGGAGACCCAGTACTTC. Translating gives CASSYGFGEVVETQYF.

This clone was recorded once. As DNA, the CDR3 is TGTGCCTGGAGCCCCTTCACAGATACGCAGTATTTT. Translation: CAWSPFTDTQYF. This chain joins TRBV30 and TRBJ2-3; D is unresolved. This CDR3 comprises 12 residues. Trimming pared 3 bases from V and 2 bases from J, leaving 6 bases between. The germline V gene encodes CDR1 GTSNPN and CDR2 SVGIG (reference sequence). Full variable domain (outside the CDR3, taken from reference TRBV30 and TRBJ2-3): SQTIHQWPATLVQPVGSPLSLECTVEGTSNPNLYWYRQAAGRGLQLLFYSVGIGQISSEVPQNLSASRPQDRQFILSSKKLLLSDSGFYLCAWSPFTDTQYFGPGTRLTVL.

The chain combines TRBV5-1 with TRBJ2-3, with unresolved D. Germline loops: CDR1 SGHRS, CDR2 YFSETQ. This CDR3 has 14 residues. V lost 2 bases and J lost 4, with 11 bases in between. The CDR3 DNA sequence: TGCGCCAGCAGCTTTCAGGAAGAATCAGATACGCAGTATTTT. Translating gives CASSFQEESDTQYF.

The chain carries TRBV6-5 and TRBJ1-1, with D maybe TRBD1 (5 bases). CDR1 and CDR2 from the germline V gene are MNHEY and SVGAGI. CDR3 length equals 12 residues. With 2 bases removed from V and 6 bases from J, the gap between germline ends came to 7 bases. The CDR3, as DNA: TGTGCCAGCAGTTACAGGGGTGCTGAAGCTTTCTTT. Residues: CASSYRGAEAFF.

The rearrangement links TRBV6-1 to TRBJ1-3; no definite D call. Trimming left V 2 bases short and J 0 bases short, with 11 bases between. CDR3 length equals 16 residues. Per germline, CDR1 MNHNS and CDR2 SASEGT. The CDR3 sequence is CASSEIGWYSGNTIYF. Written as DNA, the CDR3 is TGTGCCAGCAGTGAAATTGGGTGGTACTCTGGAAACACCATATATTTT.

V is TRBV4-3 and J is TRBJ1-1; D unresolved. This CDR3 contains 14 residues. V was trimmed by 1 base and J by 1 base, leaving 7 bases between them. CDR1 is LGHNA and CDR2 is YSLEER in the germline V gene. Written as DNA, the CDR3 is TGCGCCAGCAGCCAAGTGTTACAGAACACTGAAGCTTTCTTT. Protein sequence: CASSQVLQNTEAFF.

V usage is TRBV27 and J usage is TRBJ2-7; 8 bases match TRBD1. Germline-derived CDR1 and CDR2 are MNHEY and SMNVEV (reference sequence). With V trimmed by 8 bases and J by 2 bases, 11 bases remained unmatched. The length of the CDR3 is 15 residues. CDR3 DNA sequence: TGTGCCAGCCATCCCCGGACAGGGAGTCCCTACGAGCAGTACTTC. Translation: CASHPRTGSPYEQYF.

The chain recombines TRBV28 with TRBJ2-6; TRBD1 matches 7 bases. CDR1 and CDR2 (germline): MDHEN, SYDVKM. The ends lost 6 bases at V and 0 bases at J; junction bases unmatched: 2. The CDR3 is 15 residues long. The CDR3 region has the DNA TGTGCCAGCAGAGGACAGGTCTCTGGGGCCAACGTCCTGACTTTC. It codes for CASRGQVSGANVLTF. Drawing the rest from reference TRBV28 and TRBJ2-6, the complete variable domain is DVKVTQSSRYLVKRTGEKVFLECVQDMDHENMFWYRQDPGLGLRLIYFSYDVKMKEKGDIPEGYSVSREKKERFSLILESASTNQTSMYLCASRGQVSGANVLTFGAGSRLTVL.

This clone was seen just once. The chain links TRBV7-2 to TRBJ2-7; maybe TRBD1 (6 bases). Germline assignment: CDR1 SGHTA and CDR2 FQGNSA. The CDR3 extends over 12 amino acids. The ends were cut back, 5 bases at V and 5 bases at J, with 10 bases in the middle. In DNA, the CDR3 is TGTGCCAGCAGCCCACAGGGAGACGAGCAGTACTTC. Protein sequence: CASSPQGDEQYF.

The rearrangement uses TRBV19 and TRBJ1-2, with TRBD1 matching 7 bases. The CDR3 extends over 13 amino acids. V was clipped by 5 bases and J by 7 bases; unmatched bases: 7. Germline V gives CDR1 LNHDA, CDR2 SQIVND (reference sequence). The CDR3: CASSRQGWGGYTF. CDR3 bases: TGTGCCAGTAGTCGACAGGGTTGGGGTGGCTACACCTTC.

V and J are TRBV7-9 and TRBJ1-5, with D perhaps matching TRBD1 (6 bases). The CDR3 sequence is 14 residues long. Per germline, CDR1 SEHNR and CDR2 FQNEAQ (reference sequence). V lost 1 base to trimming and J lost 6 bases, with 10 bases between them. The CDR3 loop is CASSLGQGIQPQHF. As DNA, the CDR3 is TGTGCCAGCAGCTTAGGCCAGGGGATTCAGCCCCAGCATTTT.

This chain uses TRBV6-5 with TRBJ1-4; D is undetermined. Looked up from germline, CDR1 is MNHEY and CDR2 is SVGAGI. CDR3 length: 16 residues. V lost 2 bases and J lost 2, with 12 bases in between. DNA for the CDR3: TGTGCCAGCAGTTACAAGGGTATTGCTACTAATGAAAAACTGTTTTTT. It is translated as CASSYKGIATNEKLFF.

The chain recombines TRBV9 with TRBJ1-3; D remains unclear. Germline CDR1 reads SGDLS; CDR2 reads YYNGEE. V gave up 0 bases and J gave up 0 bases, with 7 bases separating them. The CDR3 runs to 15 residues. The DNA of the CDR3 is TGTGCCAGCAGCGTAGACACTTCCTCTGGAAACACCATATATTTT. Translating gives CASSVDTSSGNTIYF.

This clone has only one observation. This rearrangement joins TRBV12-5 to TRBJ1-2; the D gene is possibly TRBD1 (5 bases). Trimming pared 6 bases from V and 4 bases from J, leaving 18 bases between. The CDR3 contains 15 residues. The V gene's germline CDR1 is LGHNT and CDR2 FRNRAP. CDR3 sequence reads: CASGLTALGPYGYTF. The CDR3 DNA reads TGTGCTAGTGGATTGACAGCCCTGGGCCCCTATGGCTACACCTTC.

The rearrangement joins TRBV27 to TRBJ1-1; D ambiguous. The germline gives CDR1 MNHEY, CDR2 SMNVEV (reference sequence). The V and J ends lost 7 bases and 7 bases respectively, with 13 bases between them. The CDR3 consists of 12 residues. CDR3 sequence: CASKDRGVEAFF. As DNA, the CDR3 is TGTGCCAGCAAGGACCGCGGAGTTGAAGCTTTCTTT.

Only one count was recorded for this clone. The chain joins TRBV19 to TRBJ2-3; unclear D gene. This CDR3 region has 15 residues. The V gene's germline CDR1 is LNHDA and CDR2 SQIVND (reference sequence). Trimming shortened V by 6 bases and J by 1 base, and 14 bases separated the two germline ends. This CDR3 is CASREWSERTDTQYF. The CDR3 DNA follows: TGTGCCAGTAGAGAGTGGTCGGAACGCACAGATACGCAGTATTTT.